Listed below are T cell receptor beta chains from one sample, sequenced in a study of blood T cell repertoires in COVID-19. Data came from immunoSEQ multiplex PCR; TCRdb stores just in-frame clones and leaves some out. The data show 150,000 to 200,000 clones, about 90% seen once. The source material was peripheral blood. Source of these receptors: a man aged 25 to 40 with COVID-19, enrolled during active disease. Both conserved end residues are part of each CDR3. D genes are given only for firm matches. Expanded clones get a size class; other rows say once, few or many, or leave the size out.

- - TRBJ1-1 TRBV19 CASSIMIGTEAFF TGTGCCAGTAGTATAATGATCGGGACTGAAGCTTTCTTT
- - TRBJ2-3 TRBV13 CASSLQGSDTQYF TGTGCCAGCAGCTTACAGGGGTCAGATACGCAGTATTTT
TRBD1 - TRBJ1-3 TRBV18 CASSPLGTGSISGNTIYF TGTGCCAGCTCACCCCTGGGGACAGGTTCTATCTCTGGAAACACCATATATTTT
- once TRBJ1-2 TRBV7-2 CASSVVGDYGYTF TGTGCCAGCAGCGTTGTCGGAGACTATGGCTACACCTTC
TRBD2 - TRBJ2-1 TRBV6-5 CASSYLAGGYNEQFF TGTGCCAGCAGTTACCTAGCGGGAGGGTACAATGAGCAGTTCTTC
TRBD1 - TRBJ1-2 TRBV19 CASSTPGQGAPYGYTF TGTGCCAGTAGTACCCCTGGACAGGGGGCGCCTTATGGCTACACCTTC
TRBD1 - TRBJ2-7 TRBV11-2 CASSPRQGAYEQYF TGTGCCAGCAGCCCTAGACAGGGGGCTTACGAGCAGTACTTC
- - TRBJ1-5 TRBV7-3 CASSLIGGTLHF TGTGCCAGCAGCTTAATAGGCGGAACCCTGCATTTT
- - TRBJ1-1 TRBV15 CATSRVGGAGTEAFF TGTGCCACCAGCAGAGTTGGAGGGGCCGGCACTGAAGCTTTCTTT
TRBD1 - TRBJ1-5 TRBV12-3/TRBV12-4 CASSSGGGQPQHF TGTGCCAGCAGCTCAGGGGGCGGACAGCCCCAGCATTTT
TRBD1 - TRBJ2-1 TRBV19 CASSNIPGQGHNEQFF TGTGCCAGTAGTAACATCCCGGGACAGGGGCACAATGAGCAGTTCTTC
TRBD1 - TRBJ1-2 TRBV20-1 CSANDRGNYGYTF TGCAGTGCTAATGACAGGGGGAACTATGGCTACACCTTC
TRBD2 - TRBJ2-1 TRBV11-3 CASSLVTSGYNEQFF TGTGCCAGCAGCTTAGTGACTAGCGGCTACAATGAGCAGTTCTTC
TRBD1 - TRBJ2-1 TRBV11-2 CASSVGQVTYNEQFF TGTGCCAGCAGCGTAGGACAGGTCACCTACAATGAGCAGTTCTTC
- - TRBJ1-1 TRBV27 CASSLLKTDPLNTEAFF TGTGCCAGCAGTTTGTTAAAGACAGACCCTTTGAACACTGAAGCTTTCTTT
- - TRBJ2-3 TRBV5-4 CASSTRRVARDTQYF TGTGCCAGCAGCACCCGAAGAGTCGCAAGAGATACGCAGTATTTT
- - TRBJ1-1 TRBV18 CASSRTVASEAFF TGTGCCAGCTCACGGACAGTAGCCTCTGAAGCTTTCTTT
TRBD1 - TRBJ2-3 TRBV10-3 CAIRDRGGTDTQYF TGTGCCATCAGGGACAGGGGGGGCACAGATACGCAGTATTTT
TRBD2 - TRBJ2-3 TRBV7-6 CASSHMGLAGPDTQYF TGTGCCAGCAGCCACATGGGGCTAGCGGGACCAGATACGCAGTATTTT
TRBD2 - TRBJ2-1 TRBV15 CATSRKREAYNEQFF TGTGCCACCAGCAGAAAGCGGGAGGCTTACAATGAGCAGTTCTTC
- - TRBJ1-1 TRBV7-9 CASSLTSPDTEAFF TGTGCCAGCAGCTTAACGAGCCCGGACACTGAAGCTTTCTTT
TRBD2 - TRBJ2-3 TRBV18 CASSRAGGGTDTQYF TGTGCCAGCTCACGGGCCGGGGGGGGCACAGATACGCAGTATTTT
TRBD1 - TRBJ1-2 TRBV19 CASTRTGVVTF TGTGCCAGTACCCGGACAGGGGTTGTCACCTTC
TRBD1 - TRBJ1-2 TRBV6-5 CASSYLDRDGYTF TGTGCCAGCAGTTATCTAGACAGGGATGGCTACACCTTC
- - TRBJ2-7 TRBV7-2 CASSLGQGLYEQYF TGTGCCAGCAGCTTAGGGCAGGGTCTCTACGAGCAGTACTTC
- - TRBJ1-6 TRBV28 CASSATTYNSPLHF TGTGCCAGCAGTGCAACTACATATAATTCACCCCTCCACTTT
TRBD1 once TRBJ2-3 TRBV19 CASSKGQGADTQYF TGTGCCAGTAGTAAGGGACAGGGGGCAGATACGCAGTATTTT